What follows are 8 T cell receptor beta chains derived from one specimen sequenced in a study of identical twins. TCRdb re-derived calls from the 5' RACE reads in MiXCR, one entry per CDR3 protein. Of 250,000 or so distinct CDR3 sequences in the sample, 7.5% were seen once. This sample also appeared in a second study, on yellow fever vaccine responses in identical twins.

The specimen sequenced was CD8+ T cells sorted from blood. The receptors shown here come from a woman younger than 30 in good health.

This clonotype was counted between two and nine times. The chain links TRBV4-1 to TRBJ1-5, with D perhaps matching TRBD1 (5 bases). The CDR3 loop spans 14 amino acids. Germline CDR1 is MGHRA and CDR2 is YSYEKL. Trimming removed 1 base at V and 7 bases at J, with 11 bases between. The CDR3 nucleotides are TGCGCCAGCAGCCAAGTTTCAGGGAGCCAGCCCCAGCATTTT. Its translation: CASSQVSGSQPQHF.

This clonotype has a count of ten or more. CDR3 nucleotide sequence: TGTGCCAGCAGCACCTCCCCTAAAAATGAGCAGTTCTTC. Protein product: CASSTSPKNEQFF. This chain links TRBV7-6 with TRBJ2-1; D uncertain. Trimming pared 5 bases from V and 7 bases from J, leaving 12 bases between. There are 13 residues in the CDR3. Germline CDR1 is SGHVS and CDR2 is FNYEAQ.

This clonotype was counted many times. The V and J genes are TRBV20-1 and TRBJ2-1; D gene uncertain. The CDR3 spans 12 residues. The germline V gene encodes CDR1 DFQATT and CDR2 SNEGSKA (reference sequence). V was pared by 1 base and J by 6 bases, with 7 bases between. The CDR3 sequence: CSARASINEQFF. CDR3 nucleotide sequence: TGCAGTGCTAGAGCGTCCATCAATGAGCAGTTCTTC.

Notes on this clonotype: A much larger clone is a single base away; this may be a read error. The rearrangement uses TRBV4-1 and TRBJ2-3, with a possible D match to TRBD2 (6 bases). The CDR3 is 15 residues long. CDR1 and CDR2 from the germline V gene are MGHRA and YSYEKL. The CDR3 DNA reads as TGCGCCAGCAGCCAAGAAGGACTAACCACATATACGCAGTATTTT. It codes for CASSQEGLTTYTQYF.

This clonotype was counted only a few times. The V call is TRBV5-1, the J call TRBJ2-7; 11 bases align to TRBD1. V dropped 6 bases and J dropped 3; count of bases not matched to a gene: 8. The CDR3 covers 15 residues. Looked up from germline, CDR1 is SGHRS and CDR2 is YFSETQ. The CDR3: CASTQGQGGFYEQYF. The CDR3, as DNA: TGCGCCAGCACCCAGGGACAGGGGGGCTTCTACGAGCAGTACTTC.

The genes are TRBV3-1 and TRBJ2-1; TRBD2 matches at 15 bases. Trimming at V came to 3 bases and at J to 9 bases, leaving 3 bases not matched to a gene. The length of the CDR3 is 15 residues. Germline CDR1 LGHDT, CDR2 YNNKEL (reference sequence). CDR3 sequence (DNA): TGTGCCAGCAGCCAGGGGACTAGCGGGGGGCTTGAGCAGTTCTTC. Its translation is CASSQGTSGGLEQFF.

This chain links TRBV11-2 with TRBJ2-5; a weak D match, TRBD1 (5 bases). Germline values: CDR1 SGHAT, CDR2 FQNNGV. Trimming cost V 1 base and J 5 bases, with 20 bases left between them. CDR3 size: 17 residues. The CDR3 region has the DNA TGTGCCAGCAGCTTAGGGGGCTACCAGGGCCCAGGGGAGACCCAGTACTTC. Translation: CASSLGGYQGPGETQYF.

This clonotype was seen a few times. The chain joins TRBV9 to TRBJ1-3; TRBD1 matches 7 bases. Germline V lookup: CDR1 SGDLS, CDR2 YYNGEE. The CDR3 covers 14 residues. Germline trimming cut 4 bases from V and 0 bases from J; bases unmatched to any gene: 1. In DNA, the CDR3 is TGTGCCAGCAGCCAGGGGGACTCTGGAAACACCATATATTTT. This encodes CASSQGDSGNTIYF.